This T cell receptor (beta chain) was retrieved from a study of blood T cells in healthy people across ages. For the second PCR, which ran for 7 to 11 cycles, a sample-barcoded 5' primer and a J-beta primer mix were used. Each CDR3 protein is one row after TCRdb ran MiXCR on the 5' RACE reads. The sample includes around 1,500,000 distinct CDR3 sequences, about 40% of them seen just once. This clonotype was seen more than once but under ten times. V gave up 6 bases and J gave up 3 bases; unmatched junction bases: 7. The CDR3 runs 15 residues. CDR1 and CDR2 (germline): MNHEY, SVGAGI. The sample comprised blood. J is TRBJ2-7 and V is TRBV6-5; 11 nucleotides agree with TRBD1. This sequence originates from a woman under 30 in good health. The CDR3 loop is CASRLGTGGSYEQYF. The CDR3 coding sequence is TGTGCCAGCAGACTCGGGACAGGGGGTAGCTACGAGCAGTACTTC.